This record concerns one TCR beta chain sequence. Its antigen is currently unknown. Ahead of sequencing, the ViraFEST assay grew antigen-specific CD4+ T cells using viral peptide pools. Investigators separated out CD4+ T cells once approximately 9 days of culture had passed. Vaccine recipients, nucleocapsid antibody negative, had no prior SARS-CoV-2 infection. Researchers swapped half the medium for IL-2 medium on both days 3 and 7. Looked up from germline, CDR1 is SGHNT and CDR2 is YYREEE (reference sequence). The V and J ends lost 2 bases and 2 bases, in that order; junction bases with no gene match: 5. There are 17 residues in the CDR3. The data derive from a study of vaccination effects on CD4 cells after COVID-19. Method: immunoSEQ multiplex PCR; TCRdb's copy keeps in-frame clones and lacks some. The sample lists tens of thousands of clones, about 70% occurring once.

Material: CD4+ T cells from PBMCs cultured with HCoV-NL63 spike peptides, obtained before COVID-19 vaccination. This receptor was identified in a human donor who received a COVID-19 vaccine. V usage is TRBV5-4 and J usage is TRBJ2-2; 11 bases map to TRBD2. DNA of the CDR3: TGTGCCAGCAGCTTACTAGCGGGGGCCCTAAACACCGGGGAGCTGTTTTTT. Its protein is CASSLLAGALNTGELFF.